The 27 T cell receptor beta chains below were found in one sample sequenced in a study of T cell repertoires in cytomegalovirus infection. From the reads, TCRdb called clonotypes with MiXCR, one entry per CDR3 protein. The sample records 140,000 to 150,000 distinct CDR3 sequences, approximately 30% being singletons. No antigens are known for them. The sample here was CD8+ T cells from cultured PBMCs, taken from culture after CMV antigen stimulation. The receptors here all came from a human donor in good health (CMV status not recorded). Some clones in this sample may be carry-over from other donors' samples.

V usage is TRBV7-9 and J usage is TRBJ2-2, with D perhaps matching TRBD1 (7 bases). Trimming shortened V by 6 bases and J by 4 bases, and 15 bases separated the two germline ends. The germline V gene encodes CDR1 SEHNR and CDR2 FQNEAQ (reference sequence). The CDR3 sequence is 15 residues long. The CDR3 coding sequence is TGTGCCAGCAGACCCGGACAGGAGGGCACCGGGGAGCTGTTTTTT. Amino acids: CASRPGQEGTGELFF.

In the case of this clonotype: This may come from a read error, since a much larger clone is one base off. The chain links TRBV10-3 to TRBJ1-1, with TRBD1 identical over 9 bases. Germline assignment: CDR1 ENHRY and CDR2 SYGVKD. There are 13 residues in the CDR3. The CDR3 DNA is TGTGCCATCAGGGACAGGGGCCACCCTGAAGCTCTCTTT. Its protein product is CAIRDRGHPEALF.

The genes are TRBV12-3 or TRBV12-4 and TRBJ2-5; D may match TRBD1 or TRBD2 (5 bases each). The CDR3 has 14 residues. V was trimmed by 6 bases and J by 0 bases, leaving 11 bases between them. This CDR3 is CASRTEGYQETQYF. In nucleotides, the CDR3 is TGTGCCAGCAGGACAGAGGGGTACCAAGAGACCCAGTACTTC.

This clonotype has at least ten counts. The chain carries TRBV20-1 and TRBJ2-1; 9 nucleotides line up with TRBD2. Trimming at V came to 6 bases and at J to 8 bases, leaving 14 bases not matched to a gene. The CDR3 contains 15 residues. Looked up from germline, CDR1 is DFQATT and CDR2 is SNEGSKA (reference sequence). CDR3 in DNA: TGCAGTGCCGCCGCCGGGGCGGGGGGGCCATATGAGCAGTTCTTC. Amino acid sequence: CSAAAGAGGPYEQFF.

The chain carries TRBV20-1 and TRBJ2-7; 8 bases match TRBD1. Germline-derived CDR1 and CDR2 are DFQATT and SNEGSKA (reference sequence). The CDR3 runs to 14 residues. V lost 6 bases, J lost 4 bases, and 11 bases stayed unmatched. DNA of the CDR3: TGCAGTGCGCCTTCAGGGGGCTCTAGATACGAGCAGTACTTC. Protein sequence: CSAPSGGSRYEQYF.

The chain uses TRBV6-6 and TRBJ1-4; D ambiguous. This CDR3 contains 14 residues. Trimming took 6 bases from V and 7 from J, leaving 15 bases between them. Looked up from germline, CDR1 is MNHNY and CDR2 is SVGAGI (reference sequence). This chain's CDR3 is CASSQNPAVEKLFF. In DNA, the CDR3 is TGTGCCAGCAGCCAAAATCCGGCGGTTGAAAAACTGTTTTTT.

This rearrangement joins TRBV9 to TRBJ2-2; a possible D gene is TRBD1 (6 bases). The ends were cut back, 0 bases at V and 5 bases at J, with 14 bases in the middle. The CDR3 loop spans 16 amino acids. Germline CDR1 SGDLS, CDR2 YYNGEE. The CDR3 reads CASSVGFTGSTGELFF. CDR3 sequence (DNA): TGTGCCAGCAGCGTAGGGTTCACAGGGAGTACCGGGGAGCTGTTTTTT. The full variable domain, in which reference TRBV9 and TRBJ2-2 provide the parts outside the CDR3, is DSGVTQTPKHLITATGQRVTLRCSPRSGDLSVYWYQQSLDQGLQFLIQYYNGEERAKGNILERFSAQQFPDLHSELNLSSLELGDSALYFCASSVGFTGSTGELFFGEGSRLTVL.

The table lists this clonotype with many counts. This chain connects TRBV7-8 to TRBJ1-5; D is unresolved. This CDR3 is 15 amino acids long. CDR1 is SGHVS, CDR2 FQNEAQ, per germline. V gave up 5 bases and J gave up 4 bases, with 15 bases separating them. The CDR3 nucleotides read TGTGCCAGCAGCCTCCTTGGTACCTGGAATCAGCCCCAGCATTTT. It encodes CASSLLGTWNQPQHF.

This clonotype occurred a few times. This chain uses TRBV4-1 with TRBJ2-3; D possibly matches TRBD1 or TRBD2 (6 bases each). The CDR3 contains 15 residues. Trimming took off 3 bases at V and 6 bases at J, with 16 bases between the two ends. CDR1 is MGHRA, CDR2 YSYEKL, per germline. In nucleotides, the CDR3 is TGCGCCAGCAGCCAGCGGGGAAGGGGGTCGGATACGCAGTATTTT. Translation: CASSQRGRGSDTQYF.

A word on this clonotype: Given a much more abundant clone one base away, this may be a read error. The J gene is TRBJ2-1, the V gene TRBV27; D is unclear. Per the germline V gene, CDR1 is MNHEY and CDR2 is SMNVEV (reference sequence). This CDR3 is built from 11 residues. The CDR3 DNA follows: TGTACCAGCAGCACATACAATGAGCAGTTCTTC. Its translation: CTSSTYNEQFF.

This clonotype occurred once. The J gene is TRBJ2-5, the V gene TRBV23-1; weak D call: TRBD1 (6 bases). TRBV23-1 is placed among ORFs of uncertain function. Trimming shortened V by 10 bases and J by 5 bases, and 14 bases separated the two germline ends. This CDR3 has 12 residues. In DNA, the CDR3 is TGCGCCACCAGGGGTTTAGGGGAGACCCAGTACTTC. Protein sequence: CATRGLGETQYF.

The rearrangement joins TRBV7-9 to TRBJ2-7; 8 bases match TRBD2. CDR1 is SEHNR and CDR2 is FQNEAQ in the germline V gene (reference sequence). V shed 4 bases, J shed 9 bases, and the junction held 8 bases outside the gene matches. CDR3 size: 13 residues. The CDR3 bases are TGTGCCAGCAGCTCCGGACTAGCAGATTGGCAGTACTTC. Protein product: CASSSGLADWQYF.

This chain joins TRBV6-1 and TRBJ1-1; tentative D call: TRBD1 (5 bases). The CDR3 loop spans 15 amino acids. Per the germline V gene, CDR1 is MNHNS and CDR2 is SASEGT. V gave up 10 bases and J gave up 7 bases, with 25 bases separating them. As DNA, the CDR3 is TGTGCCACCCGTGCAGGGAGTACAGGAGGGAGTGAAGCTTTCTTT. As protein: CATRAGSTGGSEAFF.

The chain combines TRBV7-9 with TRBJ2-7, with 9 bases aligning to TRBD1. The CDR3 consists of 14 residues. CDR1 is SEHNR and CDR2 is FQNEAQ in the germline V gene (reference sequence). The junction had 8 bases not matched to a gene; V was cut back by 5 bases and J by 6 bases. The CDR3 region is CASSLGTGLFEQYF. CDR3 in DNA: TGTGCCAGCAGCCTTGGGACAGGGCTTTTCGAGCAGTACTTC.

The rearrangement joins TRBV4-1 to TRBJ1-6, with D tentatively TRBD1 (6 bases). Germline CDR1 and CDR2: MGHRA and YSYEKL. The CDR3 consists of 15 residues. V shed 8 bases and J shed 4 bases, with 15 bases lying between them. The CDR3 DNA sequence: TGCGCCAGCCAGGAGGGGGTTCTTTATAATTCACCCCTCCACTTT. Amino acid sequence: CASQEGVLYNSPLHF.

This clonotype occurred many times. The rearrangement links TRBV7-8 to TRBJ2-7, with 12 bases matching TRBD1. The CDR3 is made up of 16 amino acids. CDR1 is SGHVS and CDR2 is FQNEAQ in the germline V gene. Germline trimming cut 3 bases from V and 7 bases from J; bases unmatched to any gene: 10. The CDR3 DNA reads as TGTGCCAGCAGCTTGCCCCGGGACAGGGGGCGAGAGGAGCAGTACTTC. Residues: CASSLPRDRGREEQYF.

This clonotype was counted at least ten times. The CDR3, as DNA: TGTGCCAGCAGCGCCCCGGGACTAGCCACCGGGGAGCTGTTTTTT. As protein: CASSAPGLATGELFF. The gene calls are TRBV7-8 and TRBJ2-2; TRBD2 matches at 9 bases. Germline assignment: CDR1 SGHVS and CDR2 FQNEAQ. The CDR3 consists of 15 residues. The V and J ends lost 5 bases and 4 bases, in that order; junction bases with no gene match: 5.

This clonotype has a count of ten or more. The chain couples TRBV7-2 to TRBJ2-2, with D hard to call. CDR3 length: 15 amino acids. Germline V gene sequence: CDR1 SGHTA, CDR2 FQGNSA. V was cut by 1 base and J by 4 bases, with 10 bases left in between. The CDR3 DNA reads TGTGCCAGCAGCTTAGTGCTAGATGGCACCGGGGAGCTGTTTTTT. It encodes CASSLVLDGTGELFF.

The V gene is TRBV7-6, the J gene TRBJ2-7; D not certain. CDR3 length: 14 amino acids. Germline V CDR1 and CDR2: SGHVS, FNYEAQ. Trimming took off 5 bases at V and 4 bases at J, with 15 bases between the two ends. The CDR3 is CASSARPPGYEQYF. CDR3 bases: TGTGCCAGCAGCGCCCGACCCCCTGGTTACGAGCAGTACTTC.

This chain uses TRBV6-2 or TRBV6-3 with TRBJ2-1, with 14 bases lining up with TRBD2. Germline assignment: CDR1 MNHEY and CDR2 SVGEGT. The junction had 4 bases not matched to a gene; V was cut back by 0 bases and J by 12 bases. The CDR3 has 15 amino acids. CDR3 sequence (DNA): TGTGCCAGCAGTTACTCGACTAGCGGGGGGGCCGGGCAGTTCTTC. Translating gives CASSYSTSGGAGQFF.

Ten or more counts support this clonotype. CDR3 residues: CASSLSLEDYEQYF. CDR3 in DNA: TGTGCCAGCAGCTTGAGCCTAGAGGACTACGAGCAGTACTTC. The V gene is TRBV5-6, the J gene TRBJ2-7; unclear D gene. The CDR3 length is 14 residues. The V and J ends lost 1 base and 3 bases respectively, with 11 bases between them. CDR1 SGHDT and CDR2 YYEEEE come from the germline V gene.

The DNA for the CDR3 is TGCAGCGTCTTTGGGGGACCCAAAAACATTCAGTACTTC. Encoded protein: CSVFGGPKNIQYF. The chain links TRBV29-1 to TRBJ2-4, with D possibly called TRBD1 or TRBD2 (5 bases each). Trimming took off 6 bases at V and 2 bases at J, with 11 bases between the two ends. This CDR3 is built from 13 residues. Per germline, CDR1 SQVTM and CDR2 ANQGSEA.

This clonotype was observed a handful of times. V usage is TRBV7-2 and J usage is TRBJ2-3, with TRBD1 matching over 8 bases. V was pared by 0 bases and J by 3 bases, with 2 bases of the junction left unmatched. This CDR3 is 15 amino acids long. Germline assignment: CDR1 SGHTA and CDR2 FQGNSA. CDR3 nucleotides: TGTGCCAGCAGCTTAGCATGGACAGGGACAGATACGCAGTATTTT. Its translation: CASSLAWTGTDTQYF.

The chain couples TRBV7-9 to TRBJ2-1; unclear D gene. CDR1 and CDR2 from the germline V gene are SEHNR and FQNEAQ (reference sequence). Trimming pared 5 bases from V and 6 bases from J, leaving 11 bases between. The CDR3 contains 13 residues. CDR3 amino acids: CASSPSMSNEQFF. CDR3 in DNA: TGTGCCAGCAGCCCCTCCATGTCCAATGAGCAGTTCTTC.

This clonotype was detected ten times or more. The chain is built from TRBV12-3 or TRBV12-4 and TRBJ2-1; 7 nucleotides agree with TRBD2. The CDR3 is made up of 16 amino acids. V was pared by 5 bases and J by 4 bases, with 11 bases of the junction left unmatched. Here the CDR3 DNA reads TGTGCCAGCAGTGAGTTAAGCGGGGTCTTGTACAATGAGCAGTTCTTC. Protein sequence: CASSELSGVLYNEQFF.

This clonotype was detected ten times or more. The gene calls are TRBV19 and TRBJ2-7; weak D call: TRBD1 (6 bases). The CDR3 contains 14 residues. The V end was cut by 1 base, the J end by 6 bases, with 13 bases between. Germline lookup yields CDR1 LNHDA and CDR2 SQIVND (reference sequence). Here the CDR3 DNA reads TGTGCCAGTAGTATAGGGGGGCCCGCCGGCGAGCAGTACTTC. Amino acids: CASSIGGPAGEQYF.

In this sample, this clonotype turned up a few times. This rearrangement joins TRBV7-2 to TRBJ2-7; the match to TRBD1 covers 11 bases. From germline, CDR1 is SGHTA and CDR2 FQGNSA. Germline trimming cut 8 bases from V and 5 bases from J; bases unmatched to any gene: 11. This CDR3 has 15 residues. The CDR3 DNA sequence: TGTGCCAGCGGCCCGATTGGACAGGGGGCCCACGAGCAGTACTTC. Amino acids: CASGPIGQGAHEQYF. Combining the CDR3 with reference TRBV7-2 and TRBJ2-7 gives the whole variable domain GAGVSQSPSNKVTEKGKDVELRCDPISGHTALYWYRQSLGQGLEFLIYFQGNSAPDKSGLPSDRFSAERTGGSVSTLTIQRTQQEDSAVYLCASGPIGQGAHEQYFGPGTRLTVT.